In its sample, the clone carrying this T cell receptor beta chain was seen a few times. Its antigen is not known. This sample stems from a study of cytomegalovirus exposure and HLA in healthy donors. Broader study findings: TCR beta sequences reportedly predicted most subjects' HLA-A and HLA-B alleles accurately. Further analysis, carried out later, found HLA-associated TCR beta chains more clonally expanded than equally common other chains.

The CDR3 has 17 residues. Germline CDR1 is SGHTA and CDR2 is FQGNSA. The V end was cut by 2 bases, the J end by 2 bases, with 17 bases between. PCR used 60 Vbeta primers and 13 Jbeta primers. The assay was immunoSEQ multiplex PCR, and TCRdb's table has in-frame clones only and misses some. The table has approximately 190,000 clones, approximately 12% seen once. The rearrangement links TRBV7-2 to TRBJ2-3; no clear D. The specimen was PBMCs. The clonotype was recovered from a man aged 50-59 years in good health and CMV-seropositive. The CDR3 nucleotides read TGTGCCAGCAGCTTAAAACGGTTCGGAGCTTACACAGATACGCAGTATTTT. Encoded protein: CASSLKRFGAYTDTQYF.